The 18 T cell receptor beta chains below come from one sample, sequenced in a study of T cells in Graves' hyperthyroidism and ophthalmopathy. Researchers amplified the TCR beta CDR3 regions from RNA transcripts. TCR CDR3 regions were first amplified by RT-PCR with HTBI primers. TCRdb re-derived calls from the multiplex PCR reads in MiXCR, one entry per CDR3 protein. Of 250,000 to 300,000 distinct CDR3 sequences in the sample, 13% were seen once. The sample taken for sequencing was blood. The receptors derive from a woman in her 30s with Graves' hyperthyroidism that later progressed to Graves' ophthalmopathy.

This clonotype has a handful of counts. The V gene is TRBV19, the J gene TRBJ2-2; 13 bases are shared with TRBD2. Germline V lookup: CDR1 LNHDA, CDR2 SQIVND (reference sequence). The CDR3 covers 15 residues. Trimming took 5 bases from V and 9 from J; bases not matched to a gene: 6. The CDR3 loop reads CASSSGTSGNRELFF. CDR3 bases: TGTGCCAGTAGTTCCGGGACTAGCGGGAACAGGGAGCTGTTTTTT.

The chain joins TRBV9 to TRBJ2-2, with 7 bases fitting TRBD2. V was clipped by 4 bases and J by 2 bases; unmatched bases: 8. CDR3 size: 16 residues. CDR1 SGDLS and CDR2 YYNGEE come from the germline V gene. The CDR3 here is CASSPELAPNTGELFF. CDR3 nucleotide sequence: TGTGCCAGCAGCCCAGAACTAGCGCCAAACACCGGGGAGCTGTTTTTT.

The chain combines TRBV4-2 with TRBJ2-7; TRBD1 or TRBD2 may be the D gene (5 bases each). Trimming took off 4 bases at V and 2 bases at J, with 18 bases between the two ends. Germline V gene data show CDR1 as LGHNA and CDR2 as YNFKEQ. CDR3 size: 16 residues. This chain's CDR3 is CASSPYLAGKTYEQYF. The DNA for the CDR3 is TGTGCCAGCAGCCCCTATCTAGCAGGGAAGACCTACGAGCAGTACTTC.

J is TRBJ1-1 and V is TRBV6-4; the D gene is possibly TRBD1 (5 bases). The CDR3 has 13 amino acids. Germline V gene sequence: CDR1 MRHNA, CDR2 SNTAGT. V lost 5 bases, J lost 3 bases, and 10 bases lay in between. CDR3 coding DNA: TGTGCCAGCAGTTCAGGGTATGACACTGAAGCTTTCTTT. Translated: CASSSGYDTEAFF.

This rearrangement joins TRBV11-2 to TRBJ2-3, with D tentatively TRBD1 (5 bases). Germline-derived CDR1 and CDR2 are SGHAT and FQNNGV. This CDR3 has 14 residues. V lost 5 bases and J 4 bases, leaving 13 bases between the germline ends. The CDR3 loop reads CASSRGWGADTQYF. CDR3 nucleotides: TGTGCCAGCAGCCGTGGATGGGGCGCAGATACGCAGTATTTT.

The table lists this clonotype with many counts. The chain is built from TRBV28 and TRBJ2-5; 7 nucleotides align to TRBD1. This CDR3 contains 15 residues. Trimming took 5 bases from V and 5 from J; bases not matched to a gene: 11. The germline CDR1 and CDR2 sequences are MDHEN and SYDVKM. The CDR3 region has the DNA TGTGCCAGCAGTCTAGGACAGGAGCTGGGGGAGACCCAGTACTTC. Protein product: CASSLGQELGETQYF.

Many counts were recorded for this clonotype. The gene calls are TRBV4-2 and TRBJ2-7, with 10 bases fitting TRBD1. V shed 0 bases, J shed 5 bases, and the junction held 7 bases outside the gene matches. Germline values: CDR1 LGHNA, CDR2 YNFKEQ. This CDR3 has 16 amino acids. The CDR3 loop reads CASSQEGGTGADEQYF. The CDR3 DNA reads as TGTGCCAGCAGCCAAGAAGGAGGGACAGGGGCCGACGAGCAGTACTTC.

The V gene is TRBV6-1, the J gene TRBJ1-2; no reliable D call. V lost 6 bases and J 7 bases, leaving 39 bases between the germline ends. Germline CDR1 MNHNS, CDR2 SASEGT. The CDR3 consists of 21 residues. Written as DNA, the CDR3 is TGTGCCAGCAGCCACCTACTACCCCCGGCGTTGGCGGCTCCCGCGTATGGTGGCTACACCTTC. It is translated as CASSHLLPPALAAPAYGGYTF.

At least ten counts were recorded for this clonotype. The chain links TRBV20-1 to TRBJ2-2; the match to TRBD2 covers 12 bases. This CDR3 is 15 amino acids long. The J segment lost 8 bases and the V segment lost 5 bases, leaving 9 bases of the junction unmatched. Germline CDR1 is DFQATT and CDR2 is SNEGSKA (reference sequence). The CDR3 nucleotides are TGCAGTGCTCGACTGACTAGCGGGAGATCTGGGGAGCTGTTTTTT. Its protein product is CSARLTSGRSGELFF.

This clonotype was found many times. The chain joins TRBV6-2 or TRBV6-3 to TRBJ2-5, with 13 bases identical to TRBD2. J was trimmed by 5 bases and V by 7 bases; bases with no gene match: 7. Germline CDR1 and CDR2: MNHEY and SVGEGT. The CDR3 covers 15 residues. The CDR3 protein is CASKGTSGTRETQYF. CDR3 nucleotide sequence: TGTGCCAGCAAGGGGACTAGCGGGACCCGGGAGACCCAGTACTTC.

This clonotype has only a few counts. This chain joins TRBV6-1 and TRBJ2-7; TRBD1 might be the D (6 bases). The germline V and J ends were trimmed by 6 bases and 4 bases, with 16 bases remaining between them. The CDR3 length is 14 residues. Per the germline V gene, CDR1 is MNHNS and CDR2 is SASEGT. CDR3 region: CASRAGTSIYEQYF. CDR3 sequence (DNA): TGTGCCAGCAGGGCTGGGACATCTATATACGAGCAGTACTTC.

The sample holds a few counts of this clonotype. CDR3 in amino acids: CASSDIQGRQETQYF. Written as DNA, the CDR3 is TGTGCCAGCAGTGATATCCAGGGACGGCAAGAGACCCAGTACTTC. The V gene is TRBV25-1, the J gene TRBJ2-5; D may match TRBD1 or TRBD2 (5 bases each). CDR1 is MGHDK, CDR2 SYGVNS, per germline. Between the trimmed V and J ends, which lost 3 bases and 2 bases, there was a span of 13 bases. The CDR3 is 15 amino acids.

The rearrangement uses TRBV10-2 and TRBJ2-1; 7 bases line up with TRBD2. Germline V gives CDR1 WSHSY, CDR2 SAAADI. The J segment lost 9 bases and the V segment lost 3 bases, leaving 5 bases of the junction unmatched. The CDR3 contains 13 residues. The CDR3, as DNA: TGCGCCAGCAGTGAATCCGGGACTACTGAGCAGTTCTTC. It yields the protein CASSESGTTEQFF.

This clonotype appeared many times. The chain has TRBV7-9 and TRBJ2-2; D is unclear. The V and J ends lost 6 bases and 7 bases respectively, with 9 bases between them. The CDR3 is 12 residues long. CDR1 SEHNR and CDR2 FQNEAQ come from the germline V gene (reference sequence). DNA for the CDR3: TGTGCCAGCAGTTCGAACGTCGGGGAGCTGTTTTTT. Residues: CASSSNVGELFF.

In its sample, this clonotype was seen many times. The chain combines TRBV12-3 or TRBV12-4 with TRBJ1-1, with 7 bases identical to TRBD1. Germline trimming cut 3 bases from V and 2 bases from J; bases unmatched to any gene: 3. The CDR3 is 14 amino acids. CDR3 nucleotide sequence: TGTGCCAGCAGTTTCGCAGGGGGAAACACTGAAGCTTTCTTT. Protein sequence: CASSFAGGNTEAFF.

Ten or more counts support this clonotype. The CDR3 DNA reads as TGTGCCAGCAGCTCGGAGGGCGTATACCAGCCCCAGCATTTT. Protein sequence: CASSSEGVYQPQHF. This rearrangement joins TRBV27 to TRBJ1-5; D is unresolved. V gave up 6 bases and J gave up 7 bases, with 16 bases separating them. The germline gives CDR1 MNHEY, CDR2 SMNVEV (reference sequence). This CDR3 comprises 14 residues.

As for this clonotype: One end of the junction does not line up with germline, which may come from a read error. CDR3 bases: TGTGCCAGTAGGCAGGGGATAAACACCGGGGAGCTGTCTTTT. Encoded protein: CASRQGINTGELSF. The chain recombines TRBV19 with TRBJ2-2; a possible D gene is TRBD1 (6 bases). Germline V gene data show CDR1 as LNHDA and CDR2 as SQIVND (reference sequence). The CDR3 totals 14 residues. Based on the CDR3 plus reference TRBV19 and TRBJ2-2, the full variable domain is DGGITQSPKYLFRKEGQNVTLSCEQNLNHDAMYWYRQDPGQGLRLIYYSQIVNDFQKGDIAEGYSVSREKKESFPLTVTSAQKNPTAFYLCASRQGINTGELSFGEGSRLTVL.

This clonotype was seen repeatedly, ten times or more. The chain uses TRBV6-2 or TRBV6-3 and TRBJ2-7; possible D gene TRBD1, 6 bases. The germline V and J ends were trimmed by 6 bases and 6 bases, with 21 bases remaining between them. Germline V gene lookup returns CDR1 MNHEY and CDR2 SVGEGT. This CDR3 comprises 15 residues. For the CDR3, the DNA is TGTGCCAGCAGCCTACAAGTCTCGGGCAGGGGCGAGCAGTACTTC. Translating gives CASSLQVSGRGEQYF.